This passage covers 8 T cell receptor beta chains from one sample sequenced in a study of T cell responses to AZD1222 COVID-19 vaccine. The data were produced by immunoSEQ multiplex PCR, yet TCRdb's version contains in-frame clones alone and is incomplete. Altogether about 110,000 clones are present, around 90% being singletons, with the ten largest covering 7.5%. The specimen comprised peripheral blood, sampled on day 0 of AZD1222 vaccination. The receptors shown here come from an adult in good health.

The rearrangement links TRBV5-5 to TRBJ1-1, with D possibly being TRBD1 (5 bases). Germline V CDR1 and CDR2: SGHKS, YYEKEE (reference sequence). Trimming took off 0 bases at V and 4 bases at J, with 16 bases between the two ends. The CDR3 has 16 residues. The CDR3 DNA follows: TGTGCCAGCAGCTTGGGCGTTCCGGGACGGGCCACTGAAGCTTTCTTT. It codes for CASSLGVPGRATEAFF.

The rearrangement joins TRBV7-9 to TRBJ1-1; maybe TRBD1 (6 bases). The germline CDR1 and CDR2 sequences are SEHNR and FQNEAQ (reference sequence). There are 12 residues in the CDR3. V gave up 5 bases and J gave up 5 bases, with 9 bases separating them. The CDR3 loop reads CASSRGTTEAFF. The CDR3 bases are TGTGCCAGCAGCCGTGGGACAACTGAAGCTTTCTTT.

The chain combines TRBV5-1 with TRBJ1-4; D not certain. From germline, CDR1 is SGHRS and CDR2 YFSETQ. Trimming left V 4 bases short and J 4 bases short, with 11 bases between. The CDR3 contains 14 residues. Written as DNA, the CDR3 is TGCGCCAGCAGCCTTGACGGAAATAATGAAAAACTGTTTTTT. Residues: CASSLDGNNEKLFF.

This clone was detected a few times. This chain uses TRBV10-3 with TRBJ2-1; 15 bases are a match to TRBD2. CDR1 and CDR2 from the germline V gene are ENHRY and SYGVKD. V trimming: 6 bases; J trimming: 8 bases; junction bases outside the gene matches: 5. CDR3 length: 15 amino acids. The CDR3 here is CAISGLAGGPYEQFF. CDR3 in DNA: TGTGCCATCAGCGGACTAGCGGGAGGGCCTTATGAGCAGTTCTTC.

This clone was counted a single time. The rearrangement joins TRBV6-1 to TRBJ2-7; weak D call: TRBD1 (5 bases). Trimming removed 3 bases from V and 1 base from J, with 13 bases in between. CDR1 and CDR2 from the germline V gene are MNHNS and SASEGT. This CDR3 has 15 amino acids. The CDR3 region has the DNA TGTGCCAGCAGTGAGCGAACAGGTGGGTCCTACGAGCAGTACTTC. Protein product: CASSERTGGSYEQYF.

The V and J genes are TRBV11-2 and TRBJ2-1; a weak D match, TRBD1 (5 bases). The CDR3 has 13 residues. CDR1 is SGHAT, CDR2 FQNNGV, per germline. V lost 5 bases to trimming and J lost 4 bases, with 9 bases between them. The chain's CDR3 is CASSPQAYNEQFF. DNA of the CDR3: TGTGCCAGCAGCCCACAGGCTTACAATGAGCAGTTCTTC. Full variable domain (rest looked up from reference TRBV11-2 and TRBJ2-1): EAGVAQSPRYKIIEKRQSVAFWCNPISGHATLYWYQQILGQGPKLLIQFQNNGVVDDSQLPKDRFSAERLKGVDSTLKIQPAKLEDSAVYLCASSPQAYNEQFFGPGTRLTVL.

The gene calls are TRBV5-6 and TRBJ1-2, with TRBD1 as a possible D gene (5 bases). Trimming took off 4 bases at V and 3 bases at J, with 13 bases between the two ends. Germline values: CDR1 SGHDT, CDR2 YYEEEE. This CDR3 has 14 residues. Here the CDR3 DNA reads TGTGCCAGCAGCCCTGTGGCGGGGGACTATGGCTACACCTTC. Translated, it gives CASSPVAGDYGYTF.

The DNA of the CDR3 is TGTGCCAGCAGCTTAAGGGAGGGGAACACTGAAGCTTTCTTT. Translated: CASSLREGNTEAFF. The chain is built from TRBV5-4 and TRBJ1-1; unclear D gene. Germline assignment: CDR1 SGHNT and CDR2 YYREEE (reference sequence). Between the trimmed V and J ends, which lost 2 bases and 1 base, there was a span of 9 bases. This CDR3 contains 14 residues.